The 8 T cell receptor beta chains listed next were all sequenced from one sample in a study of blood T cell repertoires in COVID-19. The method was immunoSEQ multiplex PCR; TCRdb's version includes in-frame clones alone and lacks a portion of them. The repertoire holds 230,000 or so clones, with around 90% as singletons. Sequencing was performed on PBMCs or T cells enriched from blood (not recorded which). The receptors shown here come from a woman aged 50 to 65 with acute COVID-19.

The chain has TRBV29-1 and TRBJ2-7; 10 bases fit TRBD2. Germline assignment: CDR1 SQVTM and CDR2 ANQGSEA. The CDR3 consists of 14 residues. V was clipped by 5 bases and J by 0 bases; unmatched bases: 4. CDR3 in DNA: TGCAGCGTTCGGACTAGCGGATCCTCCTACGAGCAGTACTTC. It is translated as CSVRTSGSSYEQYF.

The table lists this clone with a few counts. The rearrangement links TRBV4-1 to TRBJ2-1; 8 bases agree with TRBD1. The V segment lost 4 bases and the J segment 5 bases; nucleotides outside the gene matches: 7. The CDR3 is made up of 15 amino acids. Germline loops: CDR1 MGHRA, CDR2 YSYEKL. The CDR3: CASSPWTGKDNEQFF. DNA for the CDR3: TGCGCCAGCAGCCCGTGGACAGGGAAGGACAATGAGCAGTTCTTC.

As to this clone: At one end the junction does not follow the germline gene, possibly because of a read error. This chain links TRBV11-2 with TRBJ1-6, with D possibly being TRBD1 (5 bases). Per the germline V gene, CDR1 is SGHAT and CDR2 is FQNNGV. The CDR3 length is 17 residues. The CDR3 DNA follows: TGTGCCACCAGCAGCTTTCCTGTGACAGCCGAGAATTCACCCCTCCACTTT. Translation gives CATSSFPVTAENSPLHF.

This chain connects TRBV5-1 to TRBJ2-5; D is possibly TRBD1 (6 bases). V was clipped by 0 bases and J by 2 bases, with 14 bases between them. The CDR3 length is 16 residues. Germline CDR1 SGHRS, CDR2 YFSETQ. CDR3 region: CASSLAKGHTQETQYF. DNA for the CDR3: TGCGCCAGCAGCTTGGCCAAGGGACACACACAAGAGACCCAGTACTTC.

The V call is TRBV19, the J call TRBJ1-2, with TRBD1 as a possible D gene (6 bases). Looked up from germline, CDR1 is LNHDA and CDR2 is SQIVND (reference sequence). Trimming cost V 6 bases and J 4 bases, with 18 bases left between them. This CDR3 has 15 amino acids. The CDR3 loop is CASRDQQGLGYGYTF. In nucleotides, the CDR3 is TGTGCCAGTAGAGATCAACAGGGTCTTGGCTATGGCTACACCTTC.

The chain has TRBV6-5 and TRBJ2-1; 9 positions match TRBD2. CDR1 and CDR2 from the germline V gene are MNHEY and SVGAGI. This CDR3 has 16 residues. Trimming removed 2 bases from V and 3 bases from J; junction bases left unmatched: 5. Here the CDR3 reads CASSYGIAGVYNEQFF. Written as DNA, the CDR3 is TGTGCCAGCAGTTACGGGATAGCGGGAGTCTACAATGAGCAGTTCTTC.

J is TRBJ1-2 and V is TRBV4-2; the D gene is possibly TRBD1 (5 bases). The CDR3 totals 13 residues. CDR1 is LGHNA, CDR2 YNFKEQ, per germline. V was pared by 6 bases and J by 5 bases, with 13 bases between. CDR3 nucleotides: TGTGCCAGCAGGGGGGGGAGGGGATATGGCTACACCTTC. This codes for CASRGGRGYGYTF.

The V gene is TRBV3-1 (or the pseudogene TRBV3-2), the J gene TRBJ2-1, with 16 bases identical to TRBD2. The CDR3 spans 17 residues. Unmatched junction bases numbered 7, after V lost 0 bases and J lost 11 bases. Per the germline V gene, CDR1 is LGHDT and CDR2 is YNNKEL (reference sequence). The CDR3: CASSQDRGTSGRAKQFF. CDR3 DNA sequence: TGTGCCAGCAGCCAAGATCGGGGGACTAGCGGGAGGGCTAAGCAGTTCTTC.